A single sample gave rise to the 7 T cell receptor beta chains below, sequenced in a study of blood T cell dynamics during melanoma immunotherapy. The time point is: week 3, after first cycle of checkpoint inhibitor. Here immunoSEQ multiplex PCR was the method, and the copy in TCRdb shows in-frame clones only, minus some. The sample comprises some 11,000 clones, 75% to 85% of which are singletons, and around 22% rests with the top ten. The material sequenced was blood, taken from a patient treated with checkpoint blockade. The source of these receptors is a human donor with melanoma.

The chain is built from TRBV28 and TRBJ1-5, with D possibly being TRBD1 (6 bases). Per germline, CDR1 MDHEN and CDR2 SYDVKM. The CDR3 totals 15 residues. The germline V and J ends were trimmed by 9 bases and 2 bases, with 17 bases remaining between them. In nucleotides, the CDR3 is TGTGCCAGTGCCCCCCAGGGGACCCGCAATCAGCCCCAGCATTTT. Translated: CASAPQGTRNQPQHF.

CDR3 residues: CASSREGLATETQYF. CDR3 bases: TGTGCCAGCAGCCGCGAAGGTCTTGCGACGGAGACCCAGTACTTC. The V and J genes are TRBV5-8 and TRBJ2-5; D is unresolved. The CDR3 is made up of 15 amino acids. Germline V gene lookup returns CDR1 SGHTS and CDR2 YDEGEE. Trimming left V 4 bases short and J 5 bases short, with 18 bases between. Full variable domain (missing parts from reference TRBV5-8 and TRBJ2-5): EAGVTQSPTHLIKTRGQQATLRCSPISGHTSVYWYQQALGLGLQFLLWYDEGEERNRGNFPPRFSGRQFPNYSSELNVNALELEDSALYLCASSREGLATETQYFGPGTRLLVL.

V gene TRBV7-2 combines with J gene TRBJ2-1; D not resolved. Trimming cost V 1 base and J 10 bases, with 11 bases left between them. The CDR3 is 13 amino acids. Germline V gene lookup returns CDR1 SGHTA and CDR2 FQGNSA. The CDR3 bases are TGTGCCAGCAGCTTAGGAGTTCTAAGGGAGCAGTTCTTC. This sequence encodes CASSLGVLREQFF.

CDR3 sequence reads: CASSDKGNTEAFF. As DNA, the CDR3 is TGTGCCAGTAGTGACAAGGGGAACACTGAAGCTTTCTTT. The rearrangement links TRBV19 to TRBJ1-1; D is uncertain. V gave up 5 bases and J gave up 1 base, with 8 bases separating them. Germline lookup yields CDR1 LNHDA and CDR2 SQIVND (reference sequence). This CDR3 comprises 13 residues.

V gene TRBV5-5 combines with J gene TRBJ1-3; 7 nucleotides agree with TRBD1. Germline V CDR1 and CDR2: SGHKS, YYEKEE (reference sequence). CDR3 size: 18 residues. V lost 0 bases to trimming and J lost 0 bases; unmatched junction nucleotides: 9. The chain's CDR3 is CASSLGPGQSLSGNTIYF. The CDR3 DNA is TGTGCCAGCAGCTTGGGGCCGGGACAGAGCCTCTCTGGAAACACCATATATTTT.

The chain uses TRBV7-7 and TRBJ2-1, with 9 positions matching TRBD1. V shed 4 bases and J 5 bases; nucleotides not matched to a gene: 6. The CDR3 sequence is 15 residues long. Germline V gene data show CDR1 as SSHAT and CDR2 as FNYEAQ (reference sequence). The CDR3 protein is CASSSGQGINNEQFF. CDR3 nucleotides: TGTGCCAGCAGCTCGGGACAGGGAATCAACAATGAGCAGTTCTTC.

This clone was recorded a few times. This rearrangement joins TRBV19 to TRBJ2-2, with TRBD1 matching 8 bases. Germline V CDR1 and CDR2: LNHDA, SQIVND (reference sequence). The CDR3 loop spans 13 amino acids. V was pared by 4 bases and J by 7 bases, with 2 bases of the junction left unmatched. This CDR3 is CASSTGGSGELFF. The DNA of the CDR3 is TGTGCCAGTAGTACAGGGGGCAGCGGGGAGCTGTTTTTT.